These T cell receptor beta chains were read from a single sample in a study of cytomegalovirus exposure and HLA in healthy donors. Repertoires were generated with immunoSEQ multiplex PCR, while TCRdb's copy carries only in-frame clones and drops some. The sample lists around 40,000 clones, 77% seen once, with 1.4% in the top ten. The sequenced material came from PBMCs. All receptors derive from a man under 40 in good health and CMV-seronegative. The CDR3 runs from the conserved cysteine through the conserved F or W. The order of the fields is J gene, D gene, V gene, clone size, CDR3 length, CDR3 DNA, CDR3 protein. D genes are given only for firm matches. Clone size is given for some rows only: seen once, a few or many times, or a class if the clone is expanded.

j_gene: TRBJ2-3
d_gene: NA
v_gene: TRBV7-9
abundance: NA
len: 15
CDR3nt: TGTGCCAGCAGCCGGAGCCAGGGCCGCACAGATACGCAGTATTTT
CDR3aa: CASSRSQGRTDTQYF

j_gene: TRBJ2-4
d_gene: NA
v_gene: TRBV28
abundance: NA
len: 15
CDR3nt: TGTGCCAGCAGTTTAGACTCGGGTACGGAAAACATTCAGTACTTC
CDR3aa: CASSLDSGTENIQYF

j_gene: TRBJ1-3
d_gene: NA
v_gene: TRBV7-9
abundance: NA
len: 13
CDR3nt: TGTGCCAGCAGCGTGAACAGGGGAAACACCATATATTTT
CDR3aa: CASSVNRGNTIYF

j_gene: TRBJ2-3
d_gene: TRBD2
v_gene: TRBV5-5
abundance: NA
len: 15
CDR3nt: TGTGCCAGCAGCTTACAGCGGGAGGTGGCAGATACGCAGTATTTT
CDR3aa: CASSLQREVADTQYF

j_gene: TRBJ2-7
d_gene: NA
v_gene: TRBV9
abundance: NA
len: 15
CDR3nt: TGTGCCAGCAGCGTAGCAGGTGACAGCTTTTACGAGCAGTACTTC
CDR3aa: CASSVAGDSFYEQYF

j_gene: TRBJ2-1
d_gene: NA
v_gene: TRBV2
abundance: few
len: 14
CDR3nt: TGTGCCAGCAGTGAACGGCTAGCACTGAATGAGCAGTTCTTC
CDR3aa: CASSERLALNEQFF

j_gene: TRBJ2-7
d_gene: TRBD2
v_gene: TRBV5-4
abundance: NA
len: 14
CDR3nt: TGTGCCAGCAGCACTAGCGGGGGACTCTACGAGCAGTACTTC
CDR3aa: CASSTSGGLYEQYF

j_gene: TRBJ2-3
d_gene: NA
v_gene: TRBV19
abundance: NA
len: 14
CDR3nt: TGTGCCAGTAGGCCACGGGATGGAGGGGATACGCAGTATTTT
CDR3aa: CASRPRDGGDTQYF

j_gene: TRBJ2-6
d_gene: NA
v_gene: TRBV28
abundance: NA
len: 15
CDR3nt: TGTGCCAGCAGTTCCTACAGGGCTGGGGCCAACGTCCTGACTTTC
CDR3aa: CASSSYRAGANVLTF

j_gene: TRBJ2-7
d_gene: NA
v_gene: TRBV10-3
abundance: NA
len: 13
CDR3nt: TGTGCCATCAGTGAGTCGAGCCTACCCGAGCAGTACTTC
CDR3aa: CAISESSLPEQYF

j_gene: TRBJ1-2
d_gene: NA
v_gene: TRBV5-1
abundance: NA
len: 15
CDR3nt: TGCGCCAGCAGCTTGGCCGCCAGGGGAACTTATGGCTACACCTTC
CDR3aa: CASSLAARGTYGYTF

j_gene: TRBJ2-6
d_gene: NA
v_gene: TRBV19
abundance: NA
len: 18
CDR3nt: TGTGCCAGTAGTATTTCGGGTGGGGGGTTCTCTGGGGCCAACGTCCTGACTTTC
CDR3aa: CASSISGGGFSGANVLTF

j_gene: TRBJ1-4
d_gene: NA
v_gene: TRBV5-1
abundance: NA
len: 13
CDR3nt: TGCGCCAGCAGCTTTGGGAGGGACGAAAAACTGTTTTTT
CDR3aa: CASSFGRDEKLFF

j_gene: TRBJ2-1
d_gene: NA
v_gene: TRBV4-3
abundance: NA
len: 14
CDR3nt: TGCGCCAGCAGCCACGTATTCTCCTACAATGAGCAGTTCTTC
CDR3aa: CASSHVFSYNEQFF

j_gene: TRBJ2-5
d_gene: TRBD1
v_gene: TRBV7-6
abundance: NA
len: 13
CDR3nt: TGTGCCAGCAGCCGGGACAGGGGAGAGACCCAGTACTTC
CDR3aa: CASSRDRGETQYF

j_gene: TRBJ2-7
d_gene: NA
v_gene: TRBV19
abundance: NA
len: 12
CDR3nt: TGTGCCACTTCAAGGGGGGGGTTCGAGCAGTACTTC
CDR3aa: CATSRGGFEQYF

j_gene: TRBJ2-1
d_gene: TRBD1
v_gene: TRBV9
abundance: NA
len: 14
CDR3nt: TGTGCCAGCAGCGCGGGGACAGGAGTGGATGAGCAGTTCTTC
CDR3aa: CASSAGTGVDEQFF

j_gene: TRBJ1-1
d_gene: NA
v_gene: TRBV11-2
abundance: NA
len: 15
CDR3nt: TGTGCCAGCAGCCCTAGTTTGGGCCCGGAGGCTGAAGCTTTCTTT
CDR3aa: CASSPSLGPEAEAFF

j_gene: TRBJ1-4
d_gene: NA
v_gene: TRBV9
abundance: NA
len: 15
CDR3nt: TGTGCCAGCAGCGTAGGTTTGGGGGGGGTTGAAAAACTGTTTTTT
CDR3aa: CASSVGLGGVEKLFF

j_gene: TRBJ2-1
d_gene: TRBD1
v_gene: TRBV5-5
abundance: NA
len: 17
CDR3nt: TGTGCCAGCAGCTTGGCCAACAGGGGGCAAGGAAACAATGAGCAGTTCTTC
CDR3aa: CASSLANRGQGNNEQFF

j_gene: TRBJ2-7
d_gene: TRBD1
v_gene: TRBV11-2
abundance: NA
len: 17
CDR3nt: TGTGCCAGCAGCTTAGCGACAGGGGGCTTAAGCTCCTACGAGCAGTACTTC
CDR3aa: CASSLATGGLSSYEQYF

j_gene: TRBJ2-1
d_gene: NA
v_gene: TRBV4-1
abundance: NA
len: 14
CDR3nt: TGCGCCAGCAGCCAAGAGTCAGGGGTCAATGAGCAGTTCTTC
CDR3aa: CASSQESGVNEQFF

j_gene: TRBJ2-5
d_gene: NA
v_gene: TRBV11-2
abundance: NA
len: 14
CDR3nt: TGTGCCAGCAGCCCCCCGGGGTTCGATGAGACCCAGTACTTC
CDR3aa: CASSPPGFDETQYF

j_gene: TRBJ1-2
d_gene: NA
v_gene: TRBV10-2
abundance: NA
len: 16
CDR3nt: TGCGCCAGCAGTGAGTCCCCGGGGGGGCGCGGAGGTGGCTACACCTTC
CDR3aa: CASSESPGGRGGGYTF

j_gene: TRBJ1-5
d_gene: NA
v_gene: TRBV30
abundance: NA
len: 14
CDR3nt: TGTGCCTGGAGTCGGAGGGGCTTGGAACAGCCCCAGCATTTT
CDR3aa: CAWSRRGLEQPQHF

j_gene: TRBJ2-3
d_gene: TRBD2
v_gene: TRBV5-1
abundance: NA
len: 15
CDR3nt: TGCGCCAGCAGCTCCCCAGAGGCGGGGGGTGATACGCAGTATTTT
CDR3aa: CASSSPEAGGDTQYF

j_gene: TRBJ1-2
d_gene: NA
v_gene: TRBV19
abundance: once
len: 16
CDR3nt: TGTGCCAGTAGTATCGGGTGGAGAGGGCTAGCCTATGGCTACACCTTC
CDR3aa: CASSIGWRGLAYGYTF

j_gene: TRBJ2-7
d_gene: NA
v_gene: TRBV30
abundance: NA
len: 13
CDR3nt: TGTGCCTGGAGTGAAGGACAGTACTACGAGCAGTACTTC
CDR3aa: CAWSEGQYYEQYF

j_gene: TRBJ2-7
d_gene: TRBD2
v_gene: TRBV27
abundance: few
len: 15
CDR3nt: TGTGCCAGCAGTACCAGGACTAGCGGGATATACGAGCAGTACTTC
CDR3aa: CASSTRTSGIYEQYF

j_gene: TRBJ2-3
d_gene: NA
v_gene: TRBV6-5
abundance: NA
len: 14
CDR3nt: TGTGCCAGCAGTTATCTGGCGGTGCCAGATACGCAGTATTTT
CDR3aa: CASSYLAVPDTQYF

j_gene: TRBJ2-2
d_gene: NA
v_gene: TRBV27
abundance: NA
len: 14
CDR3nt: TGTGCCAGCAGTTTTACAGGGTCTCACGGGGAGCTGTTTTTT
CDR3aa: CASSFTGSHGELFF

j_gene: TRBJ2-2
d_gene: TRBD1
v_gene: TRBV7-2
abundance: NA
len: 16
CDR3nt: TGTGCCAGCAGCTACGGACAGGGCGGAGGCACCGGGGAGCTGTTTTTT
CDR3aa: CASSYGQGGGTGELFF

j_gene: TRBJ2-1
d_gene: TRBD1
v_gene: TRBV29-1
abundance: NA
len: 12
CDR3nt: TGCAGCGTTGGCCCGACAGGGAATGAGCAGTTCTTC
CDR3aa: CSVGPTGNEQFF

j_gene: TRBJ2-7
d_gene: TRBD2
v_gene: TRBV4-3
abundance: NA
len: 16
CDR3nt: TGCGCCAGCAGCCAAGATTGGGGGGAGGGCCTGCACGAGCAGTACTTC
CDR3aa: CASSQDWGEGLHEQYF

j_gene: TRBJ2-7
d_gene: TRBD1
v_gene: TRBV7-9
abundance: NA
len: 15
CDR3nt: TGTGCCAGCAGCTCGGCCCGGGACAGTTACTACGAGCAGTACTTC
CDR3aa: CASSSARDSYYEQYF

j_gene: TRBJ2-6
d_gene: TRBD1
v_gene: TRBV11-1
abundance: NA
len: 19
CDR3nt: TGTGCCAGCAGCTCCAACTCTGCGCAGGGGGCGCTAGGGGCCAACGTCCTGACTTTC
CDR3aa: CASSSNSAQGALGANVLTF

j_gene: TRBJ2-1
d_gene: NA
v_gene: TRBV5-1
abundance: NA
len: 15
CDR3nt: TGCGCCAGCAGCCAGGAGGGGTTTGGGTACAATGAGCAGTTCTTC
CDR3aa: CASSQEGFGYNEQFF

j_gene: TRBJ1-2
d_gene: NA
v_gene: TRBV6-5
abundance: NA
len: 13
CDR3nt: TGTGCCAGCAGTTACAACAGGAACTATGGCTACACCTTC
CDR3aa: CASSYNRNYGYTF

j_gene: TRBJ2-5
d_gene: NA
v_gene: TRBV7-2
abundance: NA
len: 17
CDR3nt: TGTGCCAGCACCAAAGCCTGGGGGACAACTTACCAAGAGACCCAGTACTTC
CDR3aa: CASTKAWGTTYQETQYF

j_gene: TRBJ2-7
d_gene: NA
v_gene: TRBV28
abundance: NA
len: 16
CDR3nt: TGTGCCAGCAGTTTCGGGGTTCTTAGGACCTCCTACGAGCAGTACTTC
CDR3aa: CASSFGVLRTSYEQYF

j_gene: TRBJ2-7
d_gene: NA
v_gene: TRBV19
abundance: once
len: 13
CDR3nt: TGTGCCAGTAGTATGCAGGGTGTGGGTGAGCAGTACTTC
CDR3aa: CASSMQGVGEQYF

j_gene: TRBJ1-4
d_gene: NA
v_gene: TRBV5-8
abundance: NA
len: 14
CDR3nt: TGTGCCAGCAGCCGCTCTGACAGTAGAGAAAAACTGTTTTTT
CDR3aa: CASSRSDSREKLFF

j_gene: TRBJ2-1
d_gene: TRBD2
v_gene: TRBV9
abundance: NA
len: 15
CDR3nt: TGTGCCAGCAGCGTCAGCGGGAGCCCCTACAATGAGCAGTTCTTC
CDR3aa: CASSVSGSPYNEQFF

j_gene: TRBJ1-2
d_gene: NA
v_gene: TRBV11-2
abundance: NA
len: 15
CDR3nt: TGTGCCAGCAGCTTGGAAAGGGGCGTGGGCTATGGCTACACCTTC
CDR3aa: CASSLERGVGYGYTF

j_gene: TRBJ2-7
d_gene: NA
v_gene: TRBV2
abundance: NA
len: 14
CDR3nt: TGTGCCAGCAGTGAACAGGGTGAGTCCTACGAGCAGTACTTC
CDR3aa: CASSEQGESYEQYF

j_gene: TRBJ2-1
d_gene: TRBD2
v_gene: TRBV27
abundance: NA
len: 17
CDR3nt: TGTGCCAGCAGTTTATTTCTAGCGGGGGGGGCCTACAATGAGCAGTTCTTC
CDR3aa: CASSLFLAGGAYNEQFF